This T cell receptor (beta chain) was recorded in a study of shared clonotypes between healthy human individuals. Study at large: Per-donor plates numbered three CD4 naive, three CD4 memory, two CD8 naive and one CD8 memory.

Germline CDR1 reads MDHEN; CDR2 reads SYDVKM. The CDR3 extends over 14 amino acids. V lost 5 bases and J lost 1, with 9 bases in between. Study-wide findings and caveats: Shared clonotypes across all four donors exceeded non-shared ones in generation probability.

A word on this clone: Its antigen remains unidentified.

Deep-level assay runs were performed. Roughly 30,000 T cell genomes (approximately 0.2 ug DNA) went into each sorted-subset replicate. The method was immunoSEQ multiplex PCR; TCRdb's version includes in-frame clones alone and lacks a portion of them. The table records some 200,000 clones, over 80% of them present only once. The source material was naive CD4+ T cells sorted from blood. Subset meaning: CD45RA+ positively selected. This TCR came from a woman aged 25 to 39 in good health. V and J are TRBV28 and TRBJ2-4, with D unclear. CDR3 sequence reads: CASSLGPAKNIQYF. The CDR3 DNA sequence: TGTGCCAGCAGTCTGGGCCCGGCCAAAAACATTCAGTACTTC.